This paragraph reports one T cell receptor (beta chain). Other nucleotide sequences in the sample specify the same CDR3. The data were taken from a study of blood T cell repertoires in COVID-19. Clones were read by immunoSEQ multiplex PCR, and TCRdb kept only the in-frame ones, dropping some. Found here are more than 95,000 clones, 79% of them singletons; the top ten hold 35% to 40%. Looked up from germline, CDR1 is SGHRS and CDR2 is YFSETQ. This CDR3 is built from 14 residues. Trimming stripped 0 bases from V and 4 bases from J, with 10 bases between. The sequenced material came from peripheral blood. The TCR sequence derives from a man aged 35 to 55 with active or convalescent COVID-19. The rearrangement links TRBV5-1 to TRBJ1-2; the D is unclear. Here the CDR3 reads CASSLAGVSYGYTF. In nucleotides, the CDR3 is TGCGCCAGCAGCTTGGCCGGTGTTAGCTATGGCTACACCTTC.